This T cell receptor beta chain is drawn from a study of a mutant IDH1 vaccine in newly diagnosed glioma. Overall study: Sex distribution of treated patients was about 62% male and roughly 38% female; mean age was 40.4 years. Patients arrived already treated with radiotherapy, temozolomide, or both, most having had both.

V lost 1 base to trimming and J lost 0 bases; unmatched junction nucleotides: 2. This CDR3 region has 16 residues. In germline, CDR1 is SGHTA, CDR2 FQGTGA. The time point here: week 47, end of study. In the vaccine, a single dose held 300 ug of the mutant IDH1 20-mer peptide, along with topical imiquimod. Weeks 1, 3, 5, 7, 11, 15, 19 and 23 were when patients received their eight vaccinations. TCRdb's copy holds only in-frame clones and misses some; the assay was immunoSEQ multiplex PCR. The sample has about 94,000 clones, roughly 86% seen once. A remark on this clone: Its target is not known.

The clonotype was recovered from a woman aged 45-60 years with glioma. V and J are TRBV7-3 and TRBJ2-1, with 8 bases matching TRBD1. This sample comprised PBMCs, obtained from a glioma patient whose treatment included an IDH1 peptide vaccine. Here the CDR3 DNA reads TGTGCCAGCAGCTTAAGGACAGGGTCCTCCTACAATGAGCAGTTCTTC. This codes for CASSLRTGSSYNEQFF.